This note documents a single T cell receptor beta chain sequence. Everyone who took part was roughly 18 to 89 years old, and they came from about 23 US areas. Those designated as exposed participants met a COVID-19 case within 2 weeks before study entry. Germline V gene data show CDR1 as SGHRS and CDR2 as YFSETQ. V lost 3 bases to trimming and J lost 5 bases; unmatched junction nucleotides: 5. This CDR3 region has 14 residues. The sample originates from a study of blood T cell repertoires in COVID-19. The method was immunoSEQ multiplex PCR; TCRdb's version includes in-frame clones alone and lacks a portion of them. Of hundreds of thousands of clones in the sample, 90% were seen once.

This receptor was taken from a man aged 50 to 59 who had been exposed to COVID-19. The chain couples TRBV5-1 to TRBJ1-1; 9 bases agree with TRBD1. Sequenced input: PBMCs or T cells enriched from blood (not recorded which). CDR3 region: CASSSYGTGTEAFF. For the CDR3, the DNA is TGCGCCAGCAGCTCATATGGGACAGGGACTGAAGCTTTCTTT.